This T cell receptor (beta chain) stems from a study of response to subunit inactivated influenza vaccine. Study-wide findings and caveats: The study's authors posited that every seasonal influenza vaccination enlists few new T cells.

Only a few counts were recorded for this clonotype. Its target is unknown. This CDR3 spans 15 amino acids. Trimming cost V 4 bases and J 4 bases; bases outside gene matches: 8. Looked up from germline, CDR1 is SGHNT and CDR2 is YYREEE (reference sequence). TCRdb re-derived calls from the RT-PCR reads in MiXCR, one entry per CDR3 protein. The sample lists 650,000 or so distinct CDR3 sequences, 11% to 15% occurring once. Sequences were derived from PBMCs from blood, sampled 14 to 15 days before vaccination. The chain joins TRBV5-4 to TRBJ2-3; 8 nucleotides match TRBD1. The source is a man aged 50-59 years who received an inactivated influenza vaccine. CDR3 region: CASSHTGTGPDTQYF. The CDR3 region has the DNA TGTGCCAGCAGCCACACCGGGACAGGTCCAGATACGCAGTATTTT.